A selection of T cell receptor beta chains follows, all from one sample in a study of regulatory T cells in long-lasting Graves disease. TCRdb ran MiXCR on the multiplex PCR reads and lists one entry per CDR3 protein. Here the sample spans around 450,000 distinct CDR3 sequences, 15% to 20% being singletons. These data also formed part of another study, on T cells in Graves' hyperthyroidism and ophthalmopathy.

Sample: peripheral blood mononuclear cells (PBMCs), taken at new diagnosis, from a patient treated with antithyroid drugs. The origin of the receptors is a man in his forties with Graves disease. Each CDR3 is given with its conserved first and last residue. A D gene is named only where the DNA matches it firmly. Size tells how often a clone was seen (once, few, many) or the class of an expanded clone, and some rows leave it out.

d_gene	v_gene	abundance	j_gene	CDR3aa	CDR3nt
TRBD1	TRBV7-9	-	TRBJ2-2	CASHDRGDTGELFF	TGTGCCAGCCATGACAGGGGTGACACCGGGGAGCTGTTTTTT
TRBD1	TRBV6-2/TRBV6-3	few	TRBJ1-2	CASRGQAQGYTF	TGTGCCAGCAGAGGACAGGCACAAGGCTACACCTTC
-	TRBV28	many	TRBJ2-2	CASSLQGTNTGELFF	TGTGCCAGCAGTCTGCAGGGAACGAACACCGGGGAGCTGTTTTTT
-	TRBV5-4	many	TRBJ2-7	CASSRVDGSHEQYF	TGTGCCAGCAGCAGAGTGGACGGGTCCCACGAGCAGTACTTC
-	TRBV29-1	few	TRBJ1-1	CSVGRDTEAFF	TGCAGCGTTGGCAGGGACACTGAAGCTTTCTTT
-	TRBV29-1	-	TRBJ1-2	CSVEQGANYGYTF	TGCAGCGTTGAACAGGGCGCTAACTATGGCTACACCTTC
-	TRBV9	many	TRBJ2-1	CASSVAGWFDEQFF	TGTGCCAGCAGCGTAGCTGGGTGGTTCGATGAGCAGTTCTTC
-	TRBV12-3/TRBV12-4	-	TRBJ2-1	CASSSDVQGEQFF	TGTGCCAGCAGTTCGGACGTTCAGGGAGAGCAGTTCTTC
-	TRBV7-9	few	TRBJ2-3	CASCIRTDTQYF	TGTGCCAGCTGTATCCGGACAGATACGCAGTATTTT
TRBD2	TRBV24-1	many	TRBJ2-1	CATTGTSGTGEQFF	TGTGCCACGACCGGGACTAGCGGGACCGGTGAGCAGTTCTTC
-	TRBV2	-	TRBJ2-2	CASPTWGHPNTGELFF	TGTGCCAGCCCCACGTGGGGCCACCCGAACACCGGGGAGCTGTTTTTT
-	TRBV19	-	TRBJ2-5	CASSITPWETQYF	TGTGCCAGTAGTATTACCCCTTGGGAGACCCAGTACTTC
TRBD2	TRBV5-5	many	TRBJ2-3	CASSLGLAGTTDTQYF	TGCGCCAGCAGCTTGGGACTAGCGGGGACCACAGATACGCAGTATTTT
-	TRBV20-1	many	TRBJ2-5	CSARGQTGPTFPETQYF	TGCAGTGCTAGAGGCCAGACAGGCCCGACGTTCCCAGAGACCCAGTACTTC
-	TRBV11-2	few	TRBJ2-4	CASSLGPRVQYF	TGTGCCAGCAGTCTAGGACCCAGGGTTCAGTACTTC
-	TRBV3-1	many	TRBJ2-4	CASSQGGFQNIQYF	TGTGCCAGCAGCCAAGGGGGGTTCCAAAACATTCAGTACTTC
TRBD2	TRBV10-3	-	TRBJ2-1	CAIGSGSSFF	TGTGCCATTGGTAGCGGGAGTTCGTTCTTC
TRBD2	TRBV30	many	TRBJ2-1	CAWSESAGVFEQFF	TGTGCCTGGAGTGAGTCGGCGGGAGTTTTTGAGCAGTTCTTC
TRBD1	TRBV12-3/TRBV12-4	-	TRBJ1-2	CASSFLDRVNGYTF	TGTGCCAGCAGTTTCTTGGACAGGGTTAACGGCTACACCTTC
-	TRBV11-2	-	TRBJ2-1	CASSLGGDSGNEQFF	TGTGCCAGCAGCTTAGGGGGGGATTCTGGGAATGAGCAGTTCTTC
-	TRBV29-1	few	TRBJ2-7	CSVEVGDGIRYEQYF	TGCAGCGTTGAGGTCGGGGATGGTATTAGATACGAGCAGTACTTC
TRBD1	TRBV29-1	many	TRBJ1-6	CSVGQDSPLHF	TGCAGCGTAGGACAGGACTCACCCCTCCACTTT
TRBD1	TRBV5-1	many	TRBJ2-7	CASSWGTGDEQYF	TGCGCCAGCAGCTGGGGGACAGGGGATGAGCAGTACTTC
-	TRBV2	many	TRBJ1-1	CASRQSGVGTEAFF	TGTGCCAGCAGACAAAGCGGGGTTGGCACTGAAGCTTTCTTT
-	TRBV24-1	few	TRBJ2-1	CATSEPTGPSYNEQFF	TGTGCCACCAGTGAGCCAACGGGCCCCTCCTACAATGAGCAGTTCTTC
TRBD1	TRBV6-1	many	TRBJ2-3	CASSGPYRGQTDTQYF	TGTGCCAGCAGCGGACCCTACAGGGGGCAAACAGATACGCAGTATTTT
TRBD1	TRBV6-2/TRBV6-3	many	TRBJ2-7	CASSYRRDSYEQYF	TGTGCCAGCAGTTACCGAAGGGACAGCTACGAGCAGTACTTC
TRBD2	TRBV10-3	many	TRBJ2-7	CAISEPARGSSGSYEQYF	TGTGCCATCAGTGAGCCAGCACGAGGATCTAGCGGGAGCTACGAGCAGTACTTC
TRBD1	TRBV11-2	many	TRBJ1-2	CASSLDPGTANYGYTF	TGTGCCAGCAGCTTAGATCCAGGGACAGCGAACTATGGCTACACCTTC
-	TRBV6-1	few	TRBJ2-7	CASSRADEQYF	TGTGCCAGCAGTAGGGCGGACGAGCAGTACTTC
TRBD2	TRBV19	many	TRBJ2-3	CASSIVAGADTQYF	TGTGCCAGTAGTATAGTTGCGGGAGCAGATACGCAGTATTTT
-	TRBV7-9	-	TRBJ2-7	CASSLDYGRKILDEQYF	TGTGCCAGCAGCTTAGATTACGGTCGGAAGATCTTGGACGAGCAGTACTTC
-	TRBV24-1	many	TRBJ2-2	CATSVQNTGELFF	TGTGCCACCAGTGTTCAGAACACCGGGGAGCTGTTTTTT
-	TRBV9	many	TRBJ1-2	CASSSTRTLGYTF	TGTGCCAGCAGCTCGACCCGTACGTTGGGCTACACCTTC
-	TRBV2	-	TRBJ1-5	CASRRGPEPQHF	TGTGCCAGCAGGCGGGGTCCTGAGCCCCAGCATTTT
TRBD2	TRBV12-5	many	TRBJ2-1	CASRGLAGYNEQFF	TGTGCCAGCCGGGGACTAGCGGGCTACAATGAGCAGTTCTTC
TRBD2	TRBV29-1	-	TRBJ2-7	CSVAAGVTQYF	TGCAGCGTTGCCGCGGGGGTCACGCAGTACTTC
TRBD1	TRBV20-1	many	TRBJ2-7	CSASRTGSYF	TGCAGTGCATCCCGGACAGGGAGTTACTTC
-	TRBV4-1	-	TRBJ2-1	CASSQPPRDEQFF	TGCGCCAGCAGCCAACCACCCCGAGATGAGCAGTTCTTC
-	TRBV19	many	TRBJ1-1	CASSIGHGGTMNTEAFF	TGTGCCAGTAGTATAGGTCACGGAGGGACGATGAACACTGAAGCTTTCTTT
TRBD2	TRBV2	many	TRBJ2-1	CASSEALAGVRLDYNEQFF	TGTGCCAGCAGTGAAGCCCTCGCGGGAGTGAGGTTAGACTACAATGAGCAGTTCTTC
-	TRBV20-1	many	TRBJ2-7	CSARGRGSNYEQYF	TGCAGTGCTAGAGGTCGAGGGAGCAACTACGAGCAGTACTTC